These 10 T cell receptor beta chains came from one sample sequenced in a study of T cell repertoires in cytomegalovirus infection. TCRdb re-called the reads with MiXCR, one entry per CDR3 protein. This sample has about 260,000 distinct CDR3 sequences; roughly 15% occur once, and the top ten carry roughly 9.7%. The sample consisted of PBMCs. The origin of the receptors is a human donor in good health (CMV status not recorded). Some clones in this sample may be carry-over from other donors' samples.

CDR3 in amino acids: CSQGLAKQETQYF. The CDR3 bases are TGCAGTCAGGGACTAGCTAAGCAAGAGACCCAGTACTTC. The chain employs TRBV20-1 and TRBJ2-5; 9 bases map to TRBD2. Losses at the gene ends were 8 bases for V and 2 bases for J; bases not matched to a gene: 6. Germline V gene lookup returns CDR1 DFQATT and CDR2 SNEGSKA (reference sequence). The CDR3 covers 13 residues.

This clonotype has just a few counts. This chain uses TRBV6-6 with TRBJ2-7, with 10 bases lining up with TRBD2. Germline V lookup: CDR1 MNHNY, CDR2 SVGAGI (reference sequence). The CDR3 length is 15 residues. V lost 6 bases and J lost 3; bases outside the gene matches: 8. The CDR3 sequence: CASRQASGGIYEQYF. The CDR3 nucleotides are TGTGCCAGCAGGCAAGCTAGCGGGGGAATCTACGAGCAGTACTTC.

A few counts support this clonotype. The chain is built from TRBV15 and TRBJ2-3, with 12 bases that match TRBD1. V lost 3 bases to trimming and J lost 7 bases; unmatched junction nucleotides: 5. The V gene's germline CDR1 is LNHNV and CDR2 YYDKDF (reference sequence). The CDR3 runs 15 residues. Here the CDR3 DNA reads TGTGCCACCAGCAGCCGGGACAGGGGGCAAAATACGCAGTATTTT. Protein: CATSSRDRGQNTQYF.

The rearrangement links TRBV24-1 to TRBJ2-1; unclear D gene. The length of the CDR3 is 11 residues. Trimming cost V 9 bases and J 2 bases, with 4 bases left between them. Germline V gene sequence: CDR1 KGHDR, CDR2 SFDVKD. CDR3 loop: CATRTYNEQFF. In DNA, the CDR3 is TGTGCCACCCGTACCTACAATGAGCAGTTCTTC.

The chain employs TRBV19 and TRBJ1-1, with D maybe TRBD1 (5 bases). This CDR3 has 13 residues. CDR1 LNHDA and CDR2 SQIVND come from the germline V gene (reference sequence). The V and J ends lost 2 bases and 4 bases respectively, with 8 bases between them. The CDR3 DNA sequence: TGTGCCAGTAGTATATTGGGGGGCACTGAAGCTTTCTTT. As protein: CASSILGGTEAFF.

This clonotype was seen repeatedly, ten times or more. The chain recombines TRBV7-2 with TRBJ2-1; 7 nucleotides agree with TRBD2. Germline V lookup: CDR1 SGHTA, CDR2 FQGNSA. The CDR3 is made up of 15 amino acids. The V segment lost 1 base and the J segment 6 bases; nucleotides outside the gene matches: 6. The CDR3 loop is CASSLVSGTLNEQFF. The DNA of the CDR3 is TGTGCCAGCAGCTTAGTGAGCGGGACCCTCAATGAGCAGTTCTTC.

This clonotype was counted many times. The chain recombines TRBV5-4 with TRBJ2-3; either TRBD1 or TRBD2 may fit D (5 bases each). The germline V and J ends were trimmed by 9 bases and 4 bases, with 12 bases remaining between them. Germline CDR1 SGHNT, CDR2 YYREEE (reference sequence). CDR3 size: 12 residues. CDR3 coding DNA: TGTGCCACGAGGGGATTCGCAGATACGCAGTATTTT. It translates to CATRGFADTQYF.

This clonotype came up many times. V is TRBV7-2 and J is TRBJ2-7; 10 bases fit TRBD1. CDR3 length: 17 amino acids. V shed 4 bases, J shed 2 bases, and the junction held 11 bases outside the gene matches. The germline gives CDR1 SGHTA, CDR2 FQGNSA. The CDR3 DNA follows: TGTGCCAGCAGCTCAAGACAGGGGGCGAAACTAACCTACGAGCAGTACTTC. Its translation is CASSSRQGAKLTYEQYF. The whole variable domain, remainder taken from reference TRBV7-2 and TRBJ2-7, is GAGVSQSPSNKVTEKGKDVELRCDPISGHTALYWYRQSLGQGLEFLIYFQGNSAPDKSGLPSDRFSAERTGGSVSTLTIQRTQQEDSAVYLCASSSRQGAKLTYEQYFGPGTRLTVT.

This clonotype occurred many times. This chain joins TRBV7-2 and TRBJ2-5, with D possibly TRBD2 on 6 matching bases. V was pared by 5 bases and J by 1 base, with 23 bases between. This CDR3 is built from 18 residues. The V gene's germline CDR1 is SGHTA and CDR2 FQGNSA. CDR3 sequence (DNA): TGTGCCAGCAGCCTTGGAGGGACTCGGCGGGGTTTCCAAGAGACCCAGTACTTC. Translation: CASSLGGTRRGFQETQYF.

This clonotype has just one count. The rearrangement uses TRBV9 and TRBJ2-1, with 9 bases fitting TRBD2. Per germline, CDR1 SGDLS and CDR2 YYNGEE. V lost 4 bases and J lost 4; bases outside the gene matches: 15. This CDR3 comprises 18 residues. CDR3 sequence reads: CASSPSWGREGSYNEQFF. The CDR3 bases are TGTGCCAGCAGCCCCTCGTGGGGGCGGGAGGGCTCTTACAATGAGCAGTTCTTC.